This is a list of T cell receptor beta chains from one sample in a study of T cell responses to AZD1222 COVID-19 vaccine. Clones were sequenced by immunoSEQ multiplex PCR, and TCRdb holds only the in-frame ones, with some missing. The sample has 90,000 to 130,000 clones, roughly 84% seen once. This material consisted of peripheral blood, taken on day 0 of AZD1222 vaccination. The source is an adult in good health. CDR3s include the opening cysteine and the closing phenylalanine or tryptophan. The D gene is left open where the match is weak. Some rows have no size entry. The others give once, few or many, or a class for an expanded clone.

TRBJ1-5	TRBV15	TRBD1	NA	CATSRKTGDTPQHF	TGTGCCACCAGCAGAAAGACAGGGGATACGCCCCAGCATTTT
TRBJ1-1	TRBV30	NA	NA	CAWSVRSDTEAFF	TGTGCCTGGAGTGTACGGTCAGACACTGAAGCTTTCTTT
TRBJ1-2	TRBV9	NA	once	CASSVANAGNYGYTF	TGTGCCAGCAGCGTAGCTAATGCGGGGAACTATGGCTACACCTTC
TRBJ1-2	TRBV7-2	TRBD1	NA	CASSLGQAAVGYTF	TGTGCCAGCAGCTTGGGACAGGCGGCGGTTGGCTACACCTTC
TRBJ2-3	TRBV7-9	NA	NA	CASSPGAGGGTDTQYF	TGTGCCAGCAGCCCTGGGGCGGGCGGGGGCACAGATACGCAGTATTTT
TRBJ2-2	TRBV19	NA	NA	CASSGLKAGELFF	TGTGCCAGTAGTGGCTTGAAGGCCGGGGAGCTGTTTTTT
TRBJ2-1	TRBV28	NA	many	CASSSSFTLSSYNEQFF	TGTGCCAGCAGTTCCTCTTTCACGTTAAGCTCCTACAATGAGCAGTTCTTC
TRBJ1-1	TRBV5-1	TRBD1	few	CASSLGDRVAEAFF	TGCGCCAGCAGCTTGGGGGACAGGGTCGCTGAAGCTTTCTTT
TRBJ1-1	TRBV14	TRBD1	NA	CASSQVGGANTEAFF	TGTGCCAGCAGCCAAGTAGGGGGCGCGAACACTGAAGCTTTCTTT
TRBJ1-6	TRBV7-2	NA	NA	CASSLVTSPLHF	TGTGCCAGCAGCTTAGTCACGTCACCCCTCCACTTT
TRBJ1-1	TRBV28	TRBD1	few	CATGTGPFAFF	TGTGCCACCGGGACAGGCCCCTTTGCTTTCTTT
TRBJ2-2	TRBV7-8	TRBD1	few	CASSSPQGGSTGELFF	TGTGCCAGCAGCTCCCCACAGGGGGGTAGCACCGGGGAGCTGTTTTTT
TRBJ2-1	TRBV21-1	NA	NA	CASSKTDKKFYNEQFF	TGTGCCAGCAGCAAGACGGACAAGAAGTTTTACAATGAGCAGTTCTTC
TRBJ1-6	TRBV25-1	TRBD1	NA	CASSPSGGTGGSPLHF	TGTGCCAGCAGCCCCTCAGGAGGGACAGGGGGTTCACCCCTCCACTTT
TRBJ1-1	TRBV28	NA	few	CASSPFRDTEAFF	TGTGCCAGCAGTCCCTTCAGGGACACTGAAGCTTTCTTT
TRBJ1-2	TRBV4-2	NA	NA	CASSQEPAGGYTF	TGTGCCAGCAGCCAAGAGCCAGCCGGGGGCTACACCTTC
TRBJ2-3	TRBV27	NA	NA	CASSLVGFGTDTQYF	TGTGCCAGCAGTTTAGTGGGGTTTGGCACAGATACGCAGTATTTT
TRBJ2-5	TRBV5-4	TRBD2	NA	CASRPATSGGQETQYF	TGTGCCAGCAGGCCTGCTACTAGCGGGGGGCAAGAGACCCAGTACTTC
TRBJ1-5	TRBV5-5	TRBD1	NA	CASSLGDSPFNQPQHF	TGTGCCAGCAGCTTGGGGGACAGCCCTTTCAATCAGCCCCAGCATTTT
TRBJ1-5	TRBV28	NA	NA	CASSSTANQPQHF	TGTGCCAGCAGTTCGACAGCAAATCAGCCCCAGCATTTT
TRBJ1-2	TRBV28	NA	NA	CASNRQRSGYTF	TGTGCCAGCAACCGACAGCGGAGTGGCTACACCTTC
TRBJ1-2	TRBV2	NA	NA	CASSGSGNLGNGYTF	TGTGCCAGCAGCGGCAGTGGGAACCTGGGGAATGGCTACACCTTC
TRBJ2-7	TRBV7-2	NA	NA	CASSVHSGGEQYF	TGTGCCAGCAGCGTCCACTCGGGTGGCGAGCAGTACTTC
TRBJ1-3	TRBV6-5	NA	NA	CASSYSPVRSGNTIYF	TGTGCCAGCAGTTACTCGCCAGTGCGCTCTGGAAACACCATATATTTT
TRBJ1-3	TRBV19	TRBD1	NA	CASKRTGTNSGNTIYF	TGTGCCAGTAAGAGGACAGGGACCAACTCTGGAAACACCATATATTTT
TRBJ1-1	TRBV5-1	NA	few	CASRYTGGDTEAFF	TGCGCCAGCCGCTACACGGGTGGAGACACTGAAGCTTTCTTT
TRBJ1-3	TRBV5-1	NA	NA	CASSPTTVGNTIYF	TGCGCCAGCAGCCCTACGACTGTTGGAAACACCATATATTTT
TRBJ2-2	TRBV5-1	NA	NA	CASTAATNTGELFF	TGCGCCAGTACGGCAGCAACGAACACCGGGGAGCTGTTTTTT
TRBJ1-6	TRBV19	NA	NA	CASSIWYNSPLHF	TGTGCCAGTAGTATATGGTATAATTCACCCCTCCACTTT
TRBJ1-6	TRBV6-6	TRBD1	NA	CASTPTGQHSPLHF	TGTGCCAGCACCCCGACAGGGCAACATTCACCCCTCCACTTT
TRBJ1-6	TRBV30	NA	NA	CAWSPPGTSSPLHF	TGTGCCTGGAGTCCCCCCGGTACGTCTTCACCCCTCCACTTT
TRBJ2-5	TRBV5-4	TRBD2	once	CASRPTGGGTQETQYF	TGTGCCAGCAGGCCCACTGGCGGGGGGACCCAAGAGACCCAGTACTTC
TRBJ1-4	TRBV9	NA	once	CASSVRGRGEKLFF	TGTGCCAGCAGCGTACGCGGAAGGGGTGAAAAACTGTTTTTT
TRBJ1-2	TRBV12-3/TRBV12-4	NA	few	CASTWGSGYTF	TGTGCCAGCACCTGGGGTAGTGGCTACACCTTC
TRBJ1-5	TRBV28	NA	NA	CASNPGEEGKQPQHF	TGTGCCAGCAACCCCGGCGAAGAAGGGAAACAGCCCCAGCATTTT
TRBJ1-5	TRBV19	NA	NA	CASSIEGGFSNQPQHF	TGTGCCAGTAGTATAGAAGGAGGGTTCAGCAATCAGCCCCAGCATTTT
TRBJ2-2	TRBV2	NA	NA	CASSPKTGSRNTGELFF	TGTGCCAGCAGCCCTAAAACAGGTTCTCGTAACACCGGGGAGCTGTTTTTT
TRBJ1-3	TRBV11-3	NA	NA	CASSLDGVTGNTIYF	TGTGCCAGCAGCTTAGATGGAGTTACTGGAAACACCATATATTTT
TRBJ2-2	TRBV5-1	TRBD1	NA	CASSFSKGQGNTGELFF	TGCGCCAGCAGCTTTTCGAAGGGACAGGGGAACACCGGGGAGCTGTTTTTT